The clone carrying this TCR beta chain was recorded once. Authors' processing steps: Amplification of reference gene primers was used by the study to estimate nucleated cell counts. The repertoire was sequenced with immunoSEQ multiplex PCR; TCRdb's copy has only in-frame clones and lacks some. For V, J and clone size, that table is used; D and trimming come from the DNA. The table shows about 220,000 clones, with roughly 80% occurring only once. Seattle enrolled patients during active infection and tracked them longitudinally. These data are taken from a study of blood T cell repertoires in COVID-19. Study context: Samples of COVID-19 (acute and convalescent) were obtained from the United States, Italy and Spain. Sample material is recorded as cDNA or gDNA derived from T cells, B-cell-depleted T cells, or PBMCs.

CDR3 length: 15 amino acids. CDR1 is LNHDA, CDR2 SQIVND, per germline (reference sequence). The junction had 8 bases not matched to a gene; V was cut back by 4 bases and J by 7 bases. Sequencing was carried out using peripheral blood. The chain has TRBV19 and TRBJ2-2; TRBD1 agrees at 8 bases. The receptor's source is a woman between 65 and 79 years old with COVID-19, enrolled during active disease. The CDR3 loop reads CASSNTGGFVGELFF. For the CDR3, the DNA is TGTGCCAGTAGTAATACAGGGGGTTTTGTCGGGGAGCTGTTTTTT.